This TCR beta chain came from a study of blood T cells in healthy people across ages. With a J-beta primer mix and a sample-barcoded 5' primer, a second PCR ran about 7 to 11 cycles. Each CDR3 protein is one row after TCRdb ran MiXCR on the 5' RACE reads. Among about 1.8 million distinct CDR3 sequences listed, around 50% were seen once. Material: blood. The TCR originated in a woman aged 40 to 50 in good health.

CDR3 amino acids: CASSVNQQGDYGYTF. DNA for the CDR3: TGTGCCAGCAGCGTGAACCAGCAGGGGGACTATGGCTACACCTTC. This sequence joins TRBV11-2 and TRBJ1-2; TRBD1 agrees at 7 bases. CDR3 size: 15 residues. CDR1 and CDR2 (germline): SGHAT, FQNNGV. V shed 5 bases and J 3 bases; nucleotides not matched to a gene: 9.